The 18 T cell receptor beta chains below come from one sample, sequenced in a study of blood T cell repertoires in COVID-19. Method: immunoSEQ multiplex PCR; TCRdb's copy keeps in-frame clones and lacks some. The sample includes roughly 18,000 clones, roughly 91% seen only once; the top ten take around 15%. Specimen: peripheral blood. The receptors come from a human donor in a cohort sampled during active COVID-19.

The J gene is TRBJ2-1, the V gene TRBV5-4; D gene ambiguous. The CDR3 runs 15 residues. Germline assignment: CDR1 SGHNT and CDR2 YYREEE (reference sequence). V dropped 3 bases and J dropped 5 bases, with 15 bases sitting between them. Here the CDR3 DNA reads TGTGCCAGCAGCTCCCCGCTAACTATCCACAATGAGCAGTTCTTC. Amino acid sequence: CASSSPLTIHNEQFF.

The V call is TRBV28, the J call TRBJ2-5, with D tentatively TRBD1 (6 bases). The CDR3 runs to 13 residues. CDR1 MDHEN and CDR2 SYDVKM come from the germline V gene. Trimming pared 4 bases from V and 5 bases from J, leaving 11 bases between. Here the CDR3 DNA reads TGTGCCAGCAGTTCGACAGGCCGCGAGACCCAGTACTTC. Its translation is CASSSTGRETQYF.

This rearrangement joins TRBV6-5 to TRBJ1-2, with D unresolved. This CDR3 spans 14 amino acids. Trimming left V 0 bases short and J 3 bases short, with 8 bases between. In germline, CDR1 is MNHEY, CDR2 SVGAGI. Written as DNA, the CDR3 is TGTGCCAGCAGTTACTCGGCTGCCCACTATGGCTACACCTTC. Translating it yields CASSYSAAHYGYTF.

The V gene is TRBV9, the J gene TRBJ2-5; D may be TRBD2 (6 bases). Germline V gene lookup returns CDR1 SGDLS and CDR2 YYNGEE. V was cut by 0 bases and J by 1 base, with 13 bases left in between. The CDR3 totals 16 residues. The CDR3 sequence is CASSVAAAGSQETQYF. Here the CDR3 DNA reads TGTGCCAGCAGCGTAGCAGCAGCGGGCAGCCAAGAGACCCAGTACTTC.

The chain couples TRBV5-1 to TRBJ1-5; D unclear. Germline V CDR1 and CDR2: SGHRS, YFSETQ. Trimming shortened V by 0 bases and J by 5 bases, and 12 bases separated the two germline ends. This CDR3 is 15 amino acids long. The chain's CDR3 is CASSLAGEYDQPQHF. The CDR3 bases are TGCGCCAGCAGCTTGGCCGGGGAATATGATCAGCCCCAGCATTTT.

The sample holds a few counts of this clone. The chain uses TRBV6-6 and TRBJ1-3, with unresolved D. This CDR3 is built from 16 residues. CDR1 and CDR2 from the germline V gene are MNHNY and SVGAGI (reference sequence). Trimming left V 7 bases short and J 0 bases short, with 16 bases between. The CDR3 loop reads CASTYGSSRSGNTIYF. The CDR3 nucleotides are TGTGCCAGCACCTACGGGAGTTCCCGCTCTGGAAACACCATATATTTT.

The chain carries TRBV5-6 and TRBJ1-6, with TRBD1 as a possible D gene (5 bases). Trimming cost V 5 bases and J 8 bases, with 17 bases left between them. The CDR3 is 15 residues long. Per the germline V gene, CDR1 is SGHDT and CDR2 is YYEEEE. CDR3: CASRPRQFLDSPLHF. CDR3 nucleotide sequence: TGTGCCAGCAGGCCGAGACAGTTTTTGGATTCACCCCTCCACTTT.

The CDR3 DNA sequence: TGTGCCTGGAGTGCGGGACAGGGATTCGGAGCTTTCTTT. Amino acid sequence: CAWSAGQGFGAFF. The V call is TRBV30, the J call TRBJ1-1, with 9 bases fitting TRBD1. The J segment lost 10 bases and the V segment lost 1 base, leaving 7 bases of the junction unmatched. The CDR3 sequence is 13 residues long. CDR1 is GTSNPN, CDR2 SVGIG, per germline (reference sequence). Combining the CDR3 with reference TRBV30 and TRBJ1-1 gives the whole variable domain SQTIHQWPATLVQPVGSPLSLECTVEGTSNPNLYWYRQAAGRGLQLLFYSVGIGQISSEVPQNLSASRPQDRQFILSSKKLLLSDSGFYLCAWSAGQGFGAFFGQGTRLTVV.

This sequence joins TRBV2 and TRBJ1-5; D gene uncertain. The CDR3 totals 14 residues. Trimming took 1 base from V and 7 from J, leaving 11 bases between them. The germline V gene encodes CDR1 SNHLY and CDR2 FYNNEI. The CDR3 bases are TGTGCCAGCAGTGAAGTGACGAGGAGCCAGCCCCAGCATTTT. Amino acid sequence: CASSEVTRSQPQHF.

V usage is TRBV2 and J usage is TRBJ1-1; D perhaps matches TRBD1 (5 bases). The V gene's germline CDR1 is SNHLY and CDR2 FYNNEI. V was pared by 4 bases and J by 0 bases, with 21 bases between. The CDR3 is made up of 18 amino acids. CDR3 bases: TGTGCCAGCAGTGCTCGTACTGCAGGGCGGGGGATGAACACTGAAGCTTTCTTT. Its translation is CASSARTAGRGMNTEAFF.

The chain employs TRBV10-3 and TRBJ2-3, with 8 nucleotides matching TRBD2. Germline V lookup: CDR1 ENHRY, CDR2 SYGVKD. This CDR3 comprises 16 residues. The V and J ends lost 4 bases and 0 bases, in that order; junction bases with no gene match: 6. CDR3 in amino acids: CAISGGTRTSTDTQYF. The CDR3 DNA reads TGTGCCATCAGTGGGGGGACTAGAACTAGCACAGATACGCAGTATTTT.

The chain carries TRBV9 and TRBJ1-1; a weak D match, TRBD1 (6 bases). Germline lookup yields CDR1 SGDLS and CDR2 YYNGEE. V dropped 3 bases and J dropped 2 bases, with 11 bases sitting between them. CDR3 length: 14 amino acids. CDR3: CASSESRGNTEAFF. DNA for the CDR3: TGTGCCAGCAGCGAGAGCAGGGGTAACACTGAAGCTTTCTTT.

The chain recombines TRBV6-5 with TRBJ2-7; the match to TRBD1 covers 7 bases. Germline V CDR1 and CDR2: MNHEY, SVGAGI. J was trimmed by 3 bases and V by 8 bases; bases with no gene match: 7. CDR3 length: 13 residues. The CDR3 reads CASSPGQRYEQYF. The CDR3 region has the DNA TGTGCCAGCTCCCCGGGACAGCGCTACGAGCAGTACTTC.

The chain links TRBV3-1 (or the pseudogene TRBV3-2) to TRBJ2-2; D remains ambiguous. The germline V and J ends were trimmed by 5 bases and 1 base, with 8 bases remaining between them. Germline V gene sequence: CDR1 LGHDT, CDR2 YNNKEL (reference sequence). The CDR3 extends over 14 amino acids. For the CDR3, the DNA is TGTGCCAGCAGCTTAAAGCGGAACACCGGGGAGCTGTTTTTT. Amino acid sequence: CASSLKRNTGELFF.

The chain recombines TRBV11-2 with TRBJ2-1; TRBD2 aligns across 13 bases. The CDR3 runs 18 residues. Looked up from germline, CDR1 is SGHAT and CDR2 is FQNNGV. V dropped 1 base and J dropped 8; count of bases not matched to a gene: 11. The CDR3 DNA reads TGTGCCAGCAGCTTAGGGACCGGGACTAGCGGGAAGTCCGATGAGCAGTTCTTC. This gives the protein CASSLGTGTSGKSDEQFF.

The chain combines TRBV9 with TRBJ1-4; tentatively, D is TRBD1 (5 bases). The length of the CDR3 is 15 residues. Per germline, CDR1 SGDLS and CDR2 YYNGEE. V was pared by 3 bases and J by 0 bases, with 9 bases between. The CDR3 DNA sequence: TGTGCCAGCAGCGGACTAGGGGCAACTAATGAAAAACTGTTTTTT. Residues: CASSGLGATNEKLFF.

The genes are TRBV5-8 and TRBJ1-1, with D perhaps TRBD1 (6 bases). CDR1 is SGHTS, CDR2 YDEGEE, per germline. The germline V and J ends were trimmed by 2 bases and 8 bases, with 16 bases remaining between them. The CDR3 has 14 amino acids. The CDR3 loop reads CASSLGRGRPEAFF. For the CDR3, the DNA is TGTGCCAGCAGCTTAGGCAGGGGCCGACCCGAAGCTTTCTTT.

CDR3 sequence reads: CASRATQNTEAFF. The CDR3 DNA reads as TGTGCCTCGCGGGCAACCCAGAACACTGAAGCTTTCTTT. The V and J genes are TRBV6-4 and TRBJ1-1; D unresolved. CDR3 length: 13 amino acids. Between the trimmed V and J ends, which lost 11 bases and 1 base, there was a span of 14 bases. Germline CDR1 is MRHNA and CDR2 is SNTAGT.